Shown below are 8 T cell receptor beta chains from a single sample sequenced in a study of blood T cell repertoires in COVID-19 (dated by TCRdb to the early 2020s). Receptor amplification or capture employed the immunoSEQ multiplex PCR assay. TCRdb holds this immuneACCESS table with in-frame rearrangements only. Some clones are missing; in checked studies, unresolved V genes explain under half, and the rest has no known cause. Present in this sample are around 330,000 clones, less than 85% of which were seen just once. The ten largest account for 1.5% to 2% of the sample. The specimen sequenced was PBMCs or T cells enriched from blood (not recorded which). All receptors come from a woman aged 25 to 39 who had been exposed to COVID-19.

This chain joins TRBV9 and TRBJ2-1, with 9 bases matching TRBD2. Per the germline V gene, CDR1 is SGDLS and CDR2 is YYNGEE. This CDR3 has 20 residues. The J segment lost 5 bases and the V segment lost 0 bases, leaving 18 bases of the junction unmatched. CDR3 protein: CASSVGVVAHWTSVDNEQFF. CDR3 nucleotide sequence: TGTGCCAGCAGCGTAGGGGTCGTGGCCCATTGGACTAGCGTAGACAATGAGCAGTTCTTC.

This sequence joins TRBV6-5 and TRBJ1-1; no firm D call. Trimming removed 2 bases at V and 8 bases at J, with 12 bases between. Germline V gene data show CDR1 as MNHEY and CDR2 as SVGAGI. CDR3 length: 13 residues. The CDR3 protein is CASSYRVGGEAFF. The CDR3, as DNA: TGTGCCAGCAGTTACAGGGTGGGAGGGGAAGCTTTCTTT.

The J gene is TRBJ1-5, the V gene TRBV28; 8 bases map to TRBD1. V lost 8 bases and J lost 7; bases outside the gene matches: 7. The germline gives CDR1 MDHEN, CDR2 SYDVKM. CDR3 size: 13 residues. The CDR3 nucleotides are TGTGCCAGCCGGACAGGGACGAGACAGCCCCAGCATTTT. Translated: CASRTGTRQPQHF.

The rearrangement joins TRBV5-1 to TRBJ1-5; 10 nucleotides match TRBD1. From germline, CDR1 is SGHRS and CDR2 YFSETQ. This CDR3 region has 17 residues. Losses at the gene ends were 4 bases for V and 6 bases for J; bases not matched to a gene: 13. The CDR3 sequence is CASSLGQGDSVGQPQHF. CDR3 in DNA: TGCGCCAGCAGCCTCGGACAGGGGGACTCGGTGGGTCAGCCCCAGCATTTT.

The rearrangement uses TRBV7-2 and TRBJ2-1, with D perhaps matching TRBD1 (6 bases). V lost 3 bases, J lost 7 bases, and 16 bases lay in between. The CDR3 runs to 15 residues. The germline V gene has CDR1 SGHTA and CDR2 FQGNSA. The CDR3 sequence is CASSFTRGAGNEQFF. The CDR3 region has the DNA TGTGCCAGCAGCTTCACCAGGGGCGCAGGTAATGAGCAGTTCTTC.

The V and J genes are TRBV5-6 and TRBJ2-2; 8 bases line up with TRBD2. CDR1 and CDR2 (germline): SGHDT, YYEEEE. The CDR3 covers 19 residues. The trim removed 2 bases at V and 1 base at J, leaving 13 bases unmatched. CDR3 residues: CASSFRDITLAGNTGELFF. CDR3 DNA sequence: TGTGCCAGCAGCTTCCGGGACATCACTCTAGCGGGGAACACCGGGGAGCTGTTTTTT.

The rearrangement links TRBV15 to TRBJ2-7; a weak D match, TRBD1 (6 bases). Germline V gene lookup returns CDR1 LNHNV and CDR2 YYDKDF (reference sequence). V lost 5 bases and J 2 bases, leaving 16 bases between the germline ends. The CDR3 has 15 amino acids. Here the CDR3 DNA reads TGTGCCACCAGCGGGTTCCGGACAGCTACCTACGAGCAGTACTTC. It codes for CATSGFRTATYEQYF.

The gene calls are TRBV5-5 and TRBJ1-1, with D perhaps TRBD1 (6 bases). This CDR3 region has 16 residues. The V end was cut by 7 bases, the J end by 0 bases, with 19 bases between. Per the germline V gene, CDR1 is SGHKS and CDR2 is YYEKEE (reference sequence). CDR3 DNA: TGTGCCAGCTCTTCCCCGGACAGCCTTATGAACACTGAAGCTTTCTTT. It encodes CASSSPDSLMNTEAFF.